The rows below give T cell receptor beta chains drawn from one sample of a study of T-cell memory formation after mild COVID-19. Via MiXCR, TCRdb re-called the 5' RACE reads, giving one row per CDR3 protein. The sample has 250,000 to 300,000 distinct CDR3 sequences; under 8.5% are singletons. Sequencing was carried out using PBMCs or a T cell subset sorted from them (not recorded which). The receptor set was obtained from a man aged 18 to 35 who had mild COVID-19 (a few samples of this study predate the infection). Cell type and time point are not known. Both conserved end residues are part of each CDR3. Fields, in order: D gene, clone size, V gene, J gene, CDR3 protein, CDR3 DNA. D genes are given only for firm matches. A row's size may be missing; if present it is once, few, many or a size class.

>.|few|TRBV7-3|TRBJ2-2
CASATDLNTGELFF
TGTGCCAGTGCGACGGACCTGAACACCGGGGAGCTGTTTTTT
>.|many|TRBV7-7|TRBJ2-1
CASSLGTDNEQFF
TGTGCCAGCAGTTTAGGGACTGACAATGAGCAGTTCTTC
>.|.|TRBV5-5|TRBJ1-5
CASSLGTGIQQPQHF
TGTGCCAGCAGCTTGGGAACAGGCATTCAGCAGCCCCAGCATTTT
>.|few|TRBV2|TRBJ2-1
CASRGQVGNEQFF
TGTGCCAGCAGAGGGCAGGTCGGCAATGAGCAGTTCTTC
>.|.|TRBV2|TRBJ2-2
CASSERTSFSGELFF
TGTGCCAGCAGTGAACGTACTAGCTTTTCCGGGGAGCTGTTTTTT
>.|.|TRBV12-3/TRBV12-4|TRBJ1-6
CASSAQGSYNSPLHF
TGTGCCAGCAGTGCCCAGGGTTCCTATAATTCACCCCTCCACTTT
>.|few|TRBV5-1|TRBJ1-1
CASSLDIRTGYTEAFF
TGCGCCAGCAGCTTGGATATAAGGACGGGATACACTGAAGCTTTCTTT
>TRBD1|few|TRBV18|TRBJ1-1
CASSAVGQGAEAFF
TGTGCCAGCTCGGCTGTTGGCCAGGGGGCTGAAGCTTTCTTT
>TRBD1|few|TRBV7-6|TRBJ2-5
CASSRSGGGTTQYF
TGTGCCAGCAGCAGGTCAGGGGGCGGGACGACCCAGTACTTC
>.|many|TRBV5-1|TRBJ2-7
CASSLEIPDEQYF
TGCGCCAGCAGCTTGGAAATACCGGACGAGCAGTACTTC
>.|many|TRBV27|TRBJ2-6
CASSSWSSGANVLTF
TGTGCCAGCAGCTCTTGGAGCTCTGGGGCCAACGTCCTGACTTTC
>.|few|TRBV4-2|TRBJ1-1
CASSATGTEAFF
TGTGCCAGCAGCGCCACCGGGACTGAAGCTTTCTTT
>.|few|TRBV6-5|TRBJ1-1
CASSYSFSGGTMTEAFF
TGTGCCAGCAGTTACTCGTTTAGTGGTGGGACAATGACTGAAGCTTTCTTT
>TRBD2|few|TRBV2|TRBJ2-5
CASTRGGQETQYF
TGTGCCAGCACACGGGGGGGCCAAGAGACCCAGTACTTC
>TRBD1|.|TRBV4-1|TRBJ1-3
CASRQDRGSGNTIYF
TGCGCCAGCAGACAGGACAGGGGATCTGGAAACACCATATATTTT
>TRBD2|many|TRBV4-2|TRBJ2-3
CASSQRAPTSGGADTQYF
TGTGCCAGCAGCCAACGAGCACCTACTAGCGGGGGTGCAGATACGCAGTATTTT
>.|few|TRBV30|TRBJ1-4
CAWSPGRGEKLFF
TGTGCCTGGAGTCCCGGGCGCGGTGAAAAACTGTTTTTT
>TRBD1|many|TRBV6-1|TRBJ1-2
CASRNTGGGSYGYTF
TGTGCCAGCAGGAACACAGGGGGTGGTTCCTATGGCTACACCTTC
>TRBD1|.|TRBV5-1|TRBJ1-1
CASSFGQGWAAFF
TGCGCCAGCAGCTTTGGACAGGGGTGGGCAGCTTTCTTT
>.|.|TRBV7-2|TRBJ1-5
CASSRATASNQPQHF
TGTGCCAGCAGCCGTGCGACAGCTAGCAATCAGCCCCAGCATTTT
>.|.|TRBV10-3|TRBJ2-5
CAISASPGEEETQYF
TGTGCCATCAGTGCGTCGCCGGGAGAGGAGGAGACCCAGTACTTC
>.|.|TRBV10-3|TRBJ2-2
CAISLSKGRELFF
TGTGCCATCAGTCTCAGTAAGGGCCGGGAGCTGTTTTTT
>.|few|TRBV7-9|TRBJ2-1
CALAGPGEFF
TGTGCCTTAGCAGGGCCAGGCGAGTTCTTC
>.|many|TRBV9|TRBJ2-1
CASSPGTGSNKRGNEQFF
TGTGCCAGCAGCCCCGGTACAGGGAGTAATAAACGCGGCAATGAGCAGTTCTTC
>TRBD2|many|TRBV5-1|TRBJ2-5
CASSGRASGNQETQYF
TGCGCCAGCAGTGGTAGGGCTAGCGGGAACCAAGAGACCCAGTACTTC
>.|.|TRBV12-3/TRBV12-4|TRBJ2-5
CASSSQTRGETQYF
TGTGCCAGCAGTTCCCAGACTAGAGGAGAGACCCAGTACTTC
>TRBD2|few|TRBV9|TRBJ2-1
CASSVAGGGNEQFF
TGTGCCAGCAGCGTAGCTGGCGGGGGCAATGAGCAGTTCTTC
>.|.|TRBV7-9|TRBJ1-4
CASSLGGSWGEKLFF
TGTGCCAGCAGCTTAGGAGGCTCCTGGGGTGAAAAACTGTTTTTT
>.|many|TRBV7-8|TRBJ2-2
CASNTRGGGPAGELFF
TGTGCCAGCAACACCCGAGGGGGGGGTCCCGCCGGGGAGCTGTTTTTT